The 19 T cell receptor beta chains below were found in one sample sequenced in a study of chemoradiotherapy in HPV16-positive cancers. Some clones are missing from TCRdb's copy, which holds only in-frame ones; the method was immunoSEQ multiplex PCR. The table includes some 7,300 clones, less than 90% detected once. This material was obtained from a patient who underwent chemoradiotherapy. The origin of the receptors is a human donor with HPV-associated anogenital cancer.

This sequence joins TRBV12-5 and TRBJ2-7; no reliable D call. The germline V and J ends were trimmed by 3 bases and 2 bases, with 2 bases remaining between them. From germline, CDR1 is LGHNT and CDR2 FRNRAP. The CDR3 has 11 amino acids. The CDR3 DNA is TGTGCTAGTGGTTTTACCTACGAGCAGTACTTC. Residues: CASGFTYEQYF.

The CDR3 DNA follows: TGTGCCAGTAGTATGGACGGGGATAACTATGGCTACACCTTC. Its protein product is CASSMDGDNYGYTF. The rearrangement joins TRBV19 to TRBJ1-2; D is ambiguous. Germline V lookup: CDR1 LNHDA, CDR2 SQIVND (reference sequence). This CDR3 comprises 14 residues. V was pared by 3 bases and J by 1 base, with 9 bases between. Filled out from reference TRBV19 and TRBJ1-2, the complete variable domain reads DGGITQSPKYLFRKEGQNVTLSCEQNLNHDAMYWYRQDPGQGLRLIYYSQIVNDFQKGDIAEGYSVSREKKESFPLTVTSAQKNPTAFYLCASSMDGDNYGYTFGSGTRLTVV.

This chain's CDR3 is CASSFSYEQYF. CDR3 coding DNA: TGTGCCAGCAGCTTCTCCTACGAGCAGTACTTC. The chain recombines TRBV5-4 with TRBJ2-7; D is uncertain. The ends were cut back, 2 bases at V and 0 bases at J, with 0 bases in the middle. Germline CDR1 is SGHNT and CDR2 is YYREEE (reference sequence). The CDR3 consists of 11 residues.

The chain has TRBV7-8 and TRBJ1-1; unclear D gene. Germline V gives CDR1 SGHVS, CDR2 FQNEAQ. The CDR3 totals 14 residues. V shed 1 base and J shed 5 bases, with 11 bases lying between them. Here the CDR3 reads CASSLGGGETEAFF. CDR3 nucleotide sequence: TGTGCCAGCAGCTTAGGGGGTGGTGAGACTGAAGCTTTCTTT.

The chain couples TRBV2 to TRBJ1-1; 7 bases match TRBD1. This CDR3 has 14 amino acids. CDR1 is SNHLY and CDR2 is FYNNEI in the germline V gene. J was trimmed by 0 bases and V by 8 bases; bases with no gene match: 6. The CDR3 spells CASARDSMNTEAFF. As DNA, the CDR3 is TGTGCCAGCGCTAGGGACAGCATGAACACTGAAGCTTTCTTT.

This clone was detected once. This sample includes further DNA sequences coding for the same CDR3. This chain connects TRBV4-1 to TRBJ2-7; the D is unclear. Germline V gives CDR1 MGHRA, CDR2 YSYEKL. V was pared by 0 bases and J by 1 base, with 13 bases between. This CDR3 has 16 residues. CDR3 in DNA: TGCGCCAGCAGCCAAGAAGGACCACCTCGATCCTACGAGCAGTACTTC. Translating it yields CASSQEGPPRSYEQYF.

The DNA for the CDR3 is TGCGCCAGCAGCTTGAAAACTAGCGGAACAGATACGCAGTATTTT. Encoded protein: CASSLKTSGTDTQYF. The V call is TRBV5-1, the J call TRBJ2-3, with TRBD2 matching over 8 bases. The CDR3 sequence is 15 residues long. The V segment lost 1 base and the J segment 3 bases; nucleotides outside the gene matches: 4. In germline, CDR1 is SGHRS, CDR2 YFSETQ.

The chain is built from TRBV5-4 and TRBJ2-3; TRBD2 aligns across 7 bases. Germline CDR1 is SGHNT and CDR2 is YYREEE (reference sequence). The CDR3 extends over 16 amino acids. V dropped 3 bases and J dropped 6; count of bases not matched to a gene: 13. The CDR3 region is CASSSVGGRGYDTQYF. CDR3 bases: TGTGCCAGCAGCTCCGTGGGCGGGAGAGGGTACGATACGCAGTATTTT.

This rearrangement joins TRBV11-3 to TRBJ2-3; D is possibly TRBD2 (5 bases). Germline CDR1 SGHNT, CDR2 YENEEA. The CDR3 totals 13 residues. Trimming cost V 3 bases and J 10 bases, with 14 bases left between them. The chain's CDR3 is CASSFSPRGAQYF. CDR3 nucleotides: TGTGCCAGCAGCTTCTCTCCTCGGGGAGCGCAGTATTTT. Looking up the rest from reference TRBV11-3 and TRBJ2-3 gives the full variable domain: EAGVVQSPRYKIIEKKQPVAFWCNPISGHNTLYWYLQNLGQGPELLIRYENEEAVDDSQLPKDRFSAERLKGVDSTLKIQPAELGDSAVYLCASSFSPRGAQYFGPGTRLTVL.

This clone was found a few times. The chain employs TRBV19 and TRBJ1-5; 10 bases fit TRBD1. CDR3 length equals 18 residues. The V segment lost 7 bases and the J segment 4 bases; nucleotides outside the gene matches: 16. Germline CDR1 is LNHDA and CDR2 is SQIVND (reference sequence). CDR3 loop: CASTPSFDSGQGNQPQHF. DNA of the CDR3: TGTGCCAGTACCCCTTCCTTTGACTCGGGACAGGGGAATCAGCCCCAGCATTTT.

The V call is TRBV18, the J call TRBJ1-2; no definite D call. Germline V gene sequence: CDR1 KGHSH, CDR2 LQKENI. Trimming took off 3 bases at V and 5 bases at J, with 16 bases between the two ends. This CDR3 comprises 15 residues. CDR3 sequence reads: CASSPNGDYSYGYTF. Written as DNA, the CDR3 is TGTGCCAGCTCACCCAACGGCGACTACTCGTATGGCTACACCTTC.

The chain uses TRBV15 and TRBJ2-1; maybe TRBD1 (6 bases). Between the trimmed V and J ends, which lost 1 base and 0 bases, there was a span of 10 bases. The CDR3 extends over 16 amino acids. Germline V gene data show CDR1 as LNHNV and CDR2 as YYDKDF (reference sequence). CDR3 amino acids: CATSRAEGGSYNEQFF. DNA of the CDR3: TGTGCCACCAGCAGAGCCGAAGGGGGCTCCTACAATGAGCAGTTCTTC.

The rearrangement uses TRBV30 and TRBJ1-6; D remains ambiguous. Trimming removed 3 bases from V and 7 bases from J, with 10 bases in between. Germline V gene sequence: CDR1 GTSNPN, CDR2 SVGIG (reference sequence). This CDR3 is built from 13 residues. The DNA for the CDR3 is TGTGCCTGGAGAGAAAACCGGAATTCACCCCTCCACTTT. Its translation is CAWRENRNSPLHF.

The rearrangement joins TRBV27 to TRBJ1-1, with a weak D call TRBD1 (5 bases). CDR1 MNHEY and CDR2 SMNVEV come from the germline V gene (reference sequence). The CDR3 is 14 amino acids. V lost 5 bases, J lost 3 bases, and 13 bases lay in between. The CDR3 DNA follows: TGTGCCAGCAGTCCTCACCAGGGTTACACTGAAGCTTTCTTT. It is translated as CASSPHQGYTEAFF.

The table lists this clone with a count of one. CDR3 loop: CSAGHSGYGYTF. In DNA form, the CDR3 reads TGCAGCGCTGGACATAGTGGCTATGGCTACACCTTC. The V and J genes are TRBV29-1 and TRBJ1-2, with D possibly matching TRBD1 (5 bases). The germline V gene has CDR1 SQVTM and CDR2 ANQGSEA. Trimming took 7 bases from V and 4 from J, leaving 13 bases between them. The CDR3 loop spans 12 amino acids. Supplemented by reference TRBV29-1 and TRBJ1-2, the full variable domain reads SAVISQKPSRDICQRGTSLTIQCQVDSQVTMMFWYRQQPGQSLTLIATANQGSEATYESGFVIDKFPISRPNLTFSTLTVSNMSPEDSSIYLCSAGHSGYGYTFGSGTRLTVV.

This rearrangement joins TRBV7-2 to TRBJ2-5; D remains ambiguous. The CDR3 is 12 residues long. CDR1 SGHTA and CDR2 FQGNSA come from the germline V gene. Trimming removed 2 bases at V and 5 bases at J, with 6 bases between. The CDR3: CASSLIWETQYF. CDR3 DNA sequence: TGTGCCAGCAGCTTAATCTGGGAGACCCAGTACTTC.

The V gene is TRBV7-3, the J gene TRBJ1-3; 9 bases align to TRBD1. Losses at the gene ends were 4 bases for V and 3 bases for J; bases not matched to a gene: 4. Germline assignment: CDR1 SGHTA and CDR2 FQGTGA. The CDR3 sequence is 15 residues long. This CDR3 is CASSSDRGFGNTIYF. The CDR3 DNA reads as TGTGCCAGCAGCTCCGACAGGGGGTTTGGAAACACCATATATTTT.

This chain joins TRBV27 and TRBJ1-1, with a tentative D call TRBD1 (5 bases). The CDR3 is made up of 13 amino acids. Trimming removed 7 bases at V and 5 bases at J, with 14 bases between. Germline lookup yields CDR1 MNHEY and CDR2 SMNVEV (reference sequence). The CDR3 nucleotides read TGTGCCAGCAAGATGGGGGTGGGTACTGAAGCTTTCTTT. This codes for CASKMGVGTEAFF.

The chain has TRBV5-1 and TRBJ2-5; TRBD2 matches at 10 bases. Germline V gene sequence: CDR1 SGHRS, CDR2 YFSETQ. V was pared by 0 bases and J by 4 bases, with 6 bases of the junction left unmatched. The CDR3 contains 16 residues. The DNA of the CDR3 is TGCGCCAGCAGCTTGGGGAGCGGGGGGGCCCGAGAGACCCAGTACTTC. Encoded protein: CASSLGSGGARETQYF.